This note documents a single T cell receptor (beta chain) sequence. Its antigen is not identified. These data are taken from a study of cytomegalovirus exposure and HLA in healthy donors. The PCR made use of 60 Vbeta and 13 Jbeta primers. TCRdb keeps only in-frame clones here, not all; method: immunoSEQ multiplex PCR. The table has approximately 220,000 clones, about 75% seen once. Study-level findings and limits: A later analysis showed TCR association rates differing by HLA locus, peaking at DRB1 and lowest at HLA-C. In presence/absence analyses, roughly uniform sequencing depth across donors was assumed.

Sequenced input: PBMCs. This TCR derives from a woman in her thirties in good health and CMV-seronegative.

The CDR3 sequence is CASSPNTGGGNYEQYF. DNA of the CDR3: TGTGCCAGCTCACCGAACACAGGGGGTGGGAATTACGAGCAGTACTTC. The chain is built from TRBV18 and TRBJ2-7; 8 bases are a match to TRBD1. Germline-derived CDR1 and CDR2 are KGHSH and LQKENI. The CDR3 contains 16 residues. V gave up 3 bases and J gave up 4 bases; unmatched junction bases: 11.